These T cell receptor beta chains were read from a single sample in a study of vaccination effects on CD4 cells after COVID-19. The assay was immunoSEQ multiplex PCR, and TCRdb's table has in-frame clones only and misses some. The table has tens of thousands of clones, about 70% seen once. Their cognate antigens are unknown. Specimen: CD4+ T cells from PBMCs cultured with HCoV-NL63 spike peptides, collected before COVID-19 vaccination. The receptors shown here come from a human donor who received a COVID-19 vaccine. Each CDR3 is given with its conserved first and last residue. The D gene is left open where the match is weak. Where a row states a size, it is once, few, many or the class of an expanded clone; other rows omit it.

-,TRBV18,-,TRBJ2-1,TGTGCCAGCTCACCCCAGGTCGGGAGCTCCTACAATGAGCAGTTCTTC,CASSPQVGSSYNEQFF
-,TRBV2,-,TRBJ1-1,TGTGCCAGCAGTACCGGGCCCCAAGGGAACACTGAAGCTTTCTTT,CASSTGPQGNTEAFF
-,TRBV6-1,-,TRBJ2-7,TGTGCCAGCAGTGAAAGGCAGGCCGGCTACGAGCAGTACTTC,CASSERQAGYEQYF
TRBD1,TRBV7-7,-,TRBJ2-5,TGTGCTAGCAGCCCGGACAGGGTTGAGACCCAGTACTTC,CASSPDRVETQYF
-,TRBV5-4,-,TRBJ2-1,TGTGCCAGCAGCGTACACAATGAGCAGTTCTTC,CASSVHNEQFF
TRBD1,TRBV30,-,TRBJ2-7,TGTGCCTTTTTCCCGGCACGGGACAGAGACTACGAGCAGTACTTC,CAFFPARDRDYEQYF
-,TRBV21-1,-,TRBJ1-1,TGTGCCAGCAGCACCATGACCGGGACACCTTTGGGGAGGGCTGAAGCTTTCTTT,CASSTMTGTPLGRAEAFF
-,TRBV5-6,-,TRBJ2-2,TGTGCCAGCAGCTCCCACGCTAGGAACACCGGGGAGCTGTTTTTT,CASSSHARNTGELFF
-,TRBV12-3/TRBV12-4,-,TRBJ1-3,TGTGCCAGCAGTTATTTCCGAAACACCATATATTTT,CASSYFRNTIYF
-,TRBV5-1,-,TRBJ2-5,TGCGCCAGCAGCTTGGGTGTCGAGACCCAGTACTTC,CASSLGVETQYF
-,TRBV12-5,once,TRBJ1-5,TGTGCTAGTGGTCCCTTTAGGACAGACTCAAATCAGCCCCAGCATTTT,CASGPFRTDSNQPQHF
-,TRBV12-3/TRBV12-4,-,TRBJ1-1,TGTGCCAGCAGTCGCACGGGAACTGAAGCTTTCTTT,CASSRTGTEAFF
-,TRBV7-2,-,TRBJ2-5,TGTGCCAGCAGCTTAGGGCCAGGGCGCCAAGAGACCCAGTACTTC,CASSLGPGRQETQYF
-,TRBV10-3,-,TRBJ2-1,TGTGCCACCTGGGACCCCCCCTCCTACAATGAGCAGTTCTTC,CATWDPPSYNEQFF
-,TRBV7-9,few,TRBJ1-3,TGTGCCAGCGTGGAGACAGCAAGCTCTGGAAACACCATATATTTT,CASVETASSGNTIYF
-,TRBV12-3/TRBV12-4,-,TRBJ2-4,TGTGCCAGCAGTCCCGGACGTAAAAACATTCAGTACTTC,CASSPGRKNIQYF
-,TRBV4-1,-,TRBJ1-1,TGCGCCAGCAGCGAGTCCCGACTGAACACTGAAGCTTTCTTT,CASSESRLNTEAFF
TRBD1,TRBV18,-,TRBJ1-4,TGTGCCAGCTCAGCCGGACAGGGTAATGAAAAACTGTTTTTT,CASSAGQGNEKLFF